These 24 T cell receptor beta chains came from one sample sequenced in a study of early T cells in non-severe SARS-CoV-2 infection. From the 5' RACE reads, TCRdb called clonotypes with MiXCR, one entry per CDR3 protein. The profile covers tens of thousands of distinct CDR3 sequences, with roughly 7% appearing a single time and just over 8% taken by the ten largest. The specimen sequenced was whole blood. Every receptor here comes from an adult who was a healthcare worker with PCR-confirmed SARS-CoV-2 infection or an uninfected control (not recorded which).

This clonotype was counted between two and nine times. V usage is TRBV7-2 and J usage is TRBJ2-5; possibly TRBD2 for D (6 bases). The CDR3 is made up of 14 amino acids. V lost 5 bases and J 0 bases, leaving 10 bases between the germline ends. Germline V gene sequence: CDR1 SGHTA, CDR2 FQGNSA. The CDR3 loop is CASSEGGDQETQYF. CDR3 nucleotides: TGTGCCAGCAGCGAGGGCGGGGACCAAGAGACCCAGTACTTC.

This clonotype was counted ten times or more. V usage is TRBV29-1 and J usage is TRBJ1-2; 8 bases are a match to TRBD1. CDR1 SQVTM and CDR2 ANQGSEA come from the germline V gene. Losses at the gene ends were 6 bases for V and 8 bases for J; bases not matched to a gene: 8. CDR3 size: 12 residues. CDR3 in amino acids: CSVGQGVGGYTF. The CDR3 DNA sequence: TGCAGCGTCGGACAGGGCGTGGGAGGCTACACCTTC.

CDR3 bases: TGTGCCAGCAGGGAGGTGAACACCGGGGAGCTGTTTTTT. This encodes CASREVNTGELFF. This chain uses TRBV9 with TRBJ2-2, with a weak D call TRBD2 (5 bases). V lost 5 bases and J 1 base, leaving 6 bases between the germline ends. Germline values: CDR1 SGDLS, CDR2 YYNGEE. The CDR3 is 13 residues long.

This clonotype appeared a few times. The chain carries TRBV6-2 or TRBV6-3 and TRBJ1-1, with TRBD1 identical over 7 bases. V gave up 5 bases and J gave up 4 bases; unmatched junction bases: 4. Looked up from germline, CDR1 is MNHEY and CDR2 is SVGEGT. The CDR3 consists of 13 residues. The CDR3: CASSSRGTTEAFF. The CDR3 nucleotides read TGTGCCAGCAGTAGCAGGGGGACCACTGAAGCTTTCTTT.

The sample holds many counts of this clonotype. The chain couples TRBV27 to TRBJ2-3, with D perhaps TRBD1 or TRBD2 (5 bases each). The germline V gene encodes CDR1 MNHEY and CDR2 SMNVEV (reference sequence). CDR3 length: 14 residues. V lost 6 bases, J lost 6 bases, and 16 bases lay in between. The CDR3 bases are TGTGCCAGCAGACCCGGGACCTCCGCGGATACGCAGTATTTT. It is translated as CASRPGTSADTQYF.

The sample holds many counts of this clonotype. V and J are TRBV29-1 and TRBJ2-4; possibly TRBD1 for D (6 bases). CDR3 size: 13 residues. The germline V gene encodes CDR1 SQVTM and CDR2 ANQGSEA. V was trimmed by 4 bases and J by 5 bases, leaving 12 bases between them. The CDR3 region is CSVVYRVENIQYF. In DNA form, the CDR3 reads TGCAGCGTTGTCTACAGGGTTGAAAACATTCAGTACTTC.

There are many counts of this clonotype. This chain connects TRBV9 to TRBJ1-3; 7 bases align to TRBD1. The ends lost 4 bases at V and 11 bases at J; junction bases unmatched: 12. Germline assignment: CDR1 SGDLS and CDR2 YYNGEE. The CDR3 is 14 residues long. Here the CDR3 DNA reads TGTGCCAGCAGCAGGGAGACAGGGTCGAGTCCCATATATTTT. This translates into CASSRETGSSPIYF.

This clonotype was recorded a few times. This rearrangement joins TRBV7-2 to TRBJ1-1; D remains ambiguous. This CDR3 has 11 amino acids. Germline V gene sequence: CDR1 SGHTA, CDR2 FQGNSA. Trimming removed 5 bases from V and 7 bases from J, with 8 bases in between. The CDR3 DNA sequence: TGTGCCAGCAGCCCGTACTTTGAAGCTTTCTTT. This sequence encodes CASSPYFEAFF.

CDR3 residues: CASRRDTGNTIYF. Written as DNA, the CDR3 is TGCGCCAGCAGAAGGGACACTGGAAACACCATATATTTT. The genes are TRBV5-1 and TRBJ1-3, with D tentatively TRBD1 (6 bases). V shed 5 bases and J shed 2 bases, with 8 bases lying between them. Per the germline V gene, CDR1 is SGHRS and CDR2 is YFSETQ. The CDR3 sequence is 13 residues long. Variable domain in full (rest from reference TRBV5-1 and TRBJ1-3): KAGVTQTPRYLIKTRGQQVTLSCSPISGHRSVSWYQQTPGQGLQFLFEYFSETQRNKGNFPGRFSGRQFSNSRSEMNVSTLELGDSALYLCASRRDTGNTIYFGEGSWLTVV.

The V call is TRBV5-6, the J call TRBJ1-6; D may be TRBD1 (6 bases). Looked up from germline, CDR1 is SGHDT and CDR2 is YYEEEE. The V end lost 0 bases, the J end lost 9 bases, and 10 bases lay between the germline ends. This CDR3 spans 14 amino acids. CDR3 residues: CASSLGQGRSPLHF. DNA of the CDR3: TGTGCCAGCAGCTTGGGTCAGGGGCGTTCACCCCTCCACTTT. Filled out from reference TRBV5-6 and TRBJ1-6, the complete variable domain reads DAGVTQSPTHLIKTRGQQVTLRCSPKSGHDTVSWYQQALGQGPQFIFQYYEEEERQRGNFPDRFSGHQFPNYSSELNVNALLLGDSALYLCASSLGQGRSPLHFGNGTRLTVT.

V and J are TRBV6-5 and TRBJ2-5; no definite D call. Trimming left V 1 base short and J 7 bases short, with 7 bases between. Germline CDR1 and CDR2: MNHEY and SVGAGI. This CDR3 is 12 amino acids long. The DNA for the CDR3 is TGTGCCAGCAGTTACTGGAAGGGGACCCAGTACTTC. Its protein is CASSYWKGTQYF.

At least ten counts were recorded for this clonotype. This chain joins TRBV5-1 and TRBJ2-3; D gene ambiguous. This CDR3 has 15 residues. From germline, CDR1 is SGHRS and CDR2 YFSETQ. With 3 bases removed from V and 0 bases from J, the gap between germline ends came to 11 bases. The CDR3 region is CASSYSFTSTDTQYF. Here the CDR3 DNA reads TGCGCCAGCAGCTACAGTTTCACTAGCACAGATACGCAGTATTTT. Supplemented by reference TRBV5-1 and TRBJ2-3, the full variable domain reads KAGVTQTPRYLIKTRGQQVTLSCSPISGHRSVSWYQQTPGQGLQFLFEYFSETQRNKGNFPGRFSGRQFSNSRSEMNVSTLELGDSALYLCASSYSFTSTDTQYFGPGTRLTVL.

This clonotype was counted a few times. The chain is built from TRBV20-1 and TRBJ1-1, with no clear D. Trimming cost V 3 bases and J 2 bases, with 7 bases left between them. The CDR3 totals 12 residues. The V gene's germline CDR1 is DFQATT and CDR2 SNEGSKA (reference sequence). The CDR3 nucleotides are TGCAGTGCTAGGACGGGAAACACTGAAGCTTTCTTT. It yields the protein CSARTGNTEAFF.

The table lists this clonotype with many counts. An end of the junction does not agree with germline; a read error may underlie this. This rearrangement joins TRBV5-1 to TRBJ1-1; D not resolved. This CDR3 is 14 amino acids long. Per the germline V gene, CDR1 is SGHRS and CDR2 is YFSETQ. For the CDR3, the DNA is TGCGCCAGCAGCTTGGTACCGGTGAACACTGAAGTTTTCTTT. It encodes CASSLVPVNTEVFF.

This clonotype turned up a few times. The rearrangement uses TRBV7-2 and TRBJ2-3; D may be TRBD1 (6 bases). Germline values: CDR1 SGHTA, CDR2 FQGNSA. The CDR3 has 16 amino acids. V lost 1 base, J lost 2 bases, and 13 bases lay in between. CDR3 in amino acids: CASSLVAGVATDTQYF. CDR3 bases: TGTGCCAGCAGCTTAGTGGCAGGGGTTGCCACAGATACGCAGTATTTT.

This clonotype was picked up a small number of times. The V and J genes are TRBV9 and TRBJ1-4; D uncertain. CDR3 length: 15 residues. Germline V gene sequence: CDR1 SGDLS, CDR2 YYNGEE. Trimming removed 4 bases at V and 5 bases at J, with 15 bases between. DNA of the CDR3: TGTGCCAGCAGCACCAGGCCTTCGGGGAATGAAAAACTGTTTTTT. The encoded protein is CASSTRPSGNEKLFF.

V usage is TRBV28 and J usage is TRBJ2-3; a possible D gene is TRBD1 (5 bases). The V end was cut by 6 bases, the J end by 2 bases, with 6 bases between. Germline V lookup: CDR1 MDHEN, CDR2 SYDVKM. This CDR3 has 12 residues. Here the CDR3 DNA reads TGTGCCAGCAGCAGGGACACAGATACGCAGTATTTT. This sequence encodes CASSRDTDTQYF. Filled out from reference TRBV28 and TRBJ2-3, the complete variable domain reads DVKVTQSSRYLVKRTGEKVFLECVQDMDHENMFWYRQDPGLGLRLIYFSYDVKMKEKGDIPEGYSVSREKKERFSLILESASTNQTSMYLCASSRDTDTQYFGPGTRLTVL.

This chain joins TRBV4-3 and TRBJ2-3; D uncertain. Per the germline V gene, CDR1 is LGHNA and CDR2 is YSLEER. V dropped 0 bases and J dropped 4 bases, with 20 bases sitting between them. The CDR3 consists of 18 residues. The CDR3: CASSQDFVPSPKADTQYF. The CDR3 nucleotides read TGCGCCAGCAGCCAAGATTTCGTTCCTTCCCCCAAGGCAGATACGCAGTATTTT.

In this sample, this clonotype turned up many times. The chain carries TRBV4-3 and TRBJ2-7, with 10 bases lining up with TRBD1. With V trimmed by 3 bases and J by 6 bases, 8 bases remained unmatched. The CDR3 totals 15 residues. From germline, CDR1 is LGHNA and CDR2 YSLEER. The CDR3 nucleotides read TGCGCCAGCAGCCAGGACAGGGGGTTCTCTGTCGAGCAGTACTTC. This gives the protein CASSQDRGFSVEQYF.

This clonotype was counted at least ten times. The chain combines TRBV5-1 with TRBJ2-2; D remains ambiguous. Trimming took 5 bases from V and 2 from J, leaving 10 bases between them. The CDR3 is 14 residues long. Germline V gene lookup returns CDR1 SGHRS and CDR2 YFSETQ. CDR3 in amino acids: CASSDTRNTGELFF. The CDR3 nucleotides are TGCGCCAGCAGTGATACACGCAACACCGGGGAGCTGTTTTTT.

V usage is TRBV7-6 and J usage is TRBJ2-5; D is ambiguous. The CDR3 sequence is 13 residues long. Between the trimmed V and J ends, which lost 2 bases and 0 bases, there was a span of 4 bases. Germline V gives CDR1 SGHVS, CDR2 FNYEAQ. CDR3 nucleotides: TGTGCCAGCAGCTTATTTCACCAAGAGACCCAGTACTTC. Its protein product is CASSLFHQETQYF.

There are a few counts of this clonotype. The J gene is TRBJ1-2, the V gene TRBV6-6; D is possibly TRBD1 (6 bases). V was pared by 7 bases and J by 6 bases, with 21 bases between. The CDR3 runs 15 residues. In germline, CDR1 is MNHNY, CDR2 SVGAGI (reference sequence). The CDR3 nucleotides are TGTGCCAGCACTCTTTTTTGGGGGGGCCAGAATGGCTACACCTTC. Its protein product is CASTLFWGGQNGYTF.

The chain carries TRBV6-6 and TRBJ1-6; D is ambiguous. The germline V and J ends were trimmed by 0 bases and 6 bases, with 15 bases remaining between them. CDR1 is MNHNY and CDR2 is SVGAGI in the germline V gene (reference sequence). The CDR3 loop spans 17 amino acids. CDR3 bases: TGTGCCAGCAGTTACTCGCCCCAAACGTACCGTAATTCACCCCTCCACTTT. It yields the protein CASSYSPQTYRNSPLHF.

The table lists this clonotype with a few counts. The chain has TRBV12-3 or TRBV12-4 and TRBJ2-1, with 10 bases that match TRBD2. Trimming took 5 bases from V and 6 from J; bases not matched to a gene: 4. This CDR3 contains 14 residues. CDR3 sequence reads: CASSISGGTNEQFF. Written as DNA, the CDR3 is TGTGCCAGCAGTATTAGCGGGGGGACCAATGAGCAGTTCTTC.